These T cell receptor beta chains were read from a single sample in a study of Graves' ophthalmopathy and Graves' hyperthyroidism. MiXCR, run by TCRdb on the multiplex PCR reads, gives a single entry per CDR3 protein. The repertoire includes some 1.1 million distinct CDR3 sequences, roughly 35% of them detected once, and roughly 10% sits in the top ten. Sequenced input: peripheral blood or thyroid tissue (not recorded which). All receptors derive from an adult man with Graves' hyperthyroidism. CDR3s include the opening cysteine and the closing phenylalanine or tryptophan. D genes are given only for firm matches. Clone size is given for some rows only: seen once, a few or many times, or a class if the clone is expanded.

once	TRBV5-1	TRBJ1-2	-	TGCGCCAGCAGCTTGTGGTCCAGCTCGCTGGGCTACACCTTC	CASSLWSSSLGYTF
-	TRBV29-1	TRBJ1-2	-	TGCAGCGTTGAGCGCGTTGGCGGGGGGGCCACCGGGCCCTATGGCTACACCTTC	CSVERVGGGATGPYGYTF
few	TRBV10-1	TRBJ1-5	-	TGCGCCAGCATTCAGCCCCAGCATTTT	CASIQPQHF
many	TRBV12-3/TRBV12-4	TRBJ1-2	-	TGTGCCAGCAGTTTTACAGGGTCTTCTGGCTACACCTTC	CASSFTGSSGYTF
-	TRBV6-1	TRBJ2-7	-	TGTGCCAGTGCGAGGGATTACGAGCAGTACTTC	CASARDYEQYF
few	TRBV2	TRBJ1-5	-	TGTGCCAGCATGAGGGACGGCAGGTATAGCAATCAGCCCCAGCATTTT	CASMRDGRYSNQPQHF
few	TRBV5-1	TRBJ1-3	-	TGCGCCAGCAGCCCAGCAAGGACAGATGGAAACACCATATATTTT	CASSPARTDGNTIYF
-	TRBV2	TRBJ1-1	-	TGTGCCAGCAGTTTAGACGGAGTAAGCACTGAAGCTTTCTTT	CASSLDGVSTEAFF
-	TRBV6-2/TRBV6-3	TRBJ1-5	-	TGTGTCAGCAGTTACTCTGCCAATCAGCCCCAGCATTTT	CVSSYSANQPQHF
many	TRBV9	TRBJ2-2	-	TGTGCCAGCAGCGTAGGGAACAGTGAAACCGGGGAGCTGTTTTTT	CASSVGNSETGELFF
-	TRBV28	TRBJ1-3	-	TGTGCCAGCAAACCGGGGTCCTCTGGAAACACCATATATTTT	CASKPGSSGNTIYF
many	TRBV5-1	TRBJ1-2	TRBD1	TGCGCCAGCAGCTCGACAGGGGGTTCAGTTGGCTACACCTTC	CASSSTGGSVGYTF
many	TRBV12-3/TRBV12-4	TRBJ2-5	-	TGTGCCAGCAGTCCCCACCCCCCGGAGACCCAGTACTTC	CASSPHPPETQYF
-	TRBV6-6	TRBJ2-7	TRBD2	TGTGCCAGCAGTCCTAGCGGGGAGTCTTTATTC	CASSPSGESLF
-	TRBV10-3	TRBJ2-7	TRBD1	TGTGCCATCAGCGGACAGGAAGACAGCTCCTACGAGCAGTACTTC	CAISGQEDSSYEQYF
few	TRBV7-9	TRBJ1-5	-	TGTGCCAGCAGCCCCGGAGGCCAGACGCCCCGGCAGCCCCAGCATTTT	CASSPGGQTPRQPQHF
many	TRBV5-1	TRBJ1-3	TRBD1	TGCGCCAGCAGCTTGGCCGCAGGGGGCTTCGGAAACACCATATATTTT	CASSLAAGGFGNTIYF
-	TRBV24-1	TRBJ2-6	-	TGTGCCATCATGAGCACAGGTTCTGGGGCCAACGTCCTGACTTTC	CAIMSTGSGANVLTF
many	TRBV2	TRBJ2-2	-	TGTGCCAGCAGTGTCTCCAGGGACACCGGGGAGCTGTTTTTT	CASSVSRDTGELFF
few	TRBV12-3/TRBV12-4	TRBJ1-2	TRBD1	TGTGCCAGCAGTTTATCGAGGCAGGGGGCGGGCTATGGCTACACCTTC	CASSLSRQGAGYGYTF
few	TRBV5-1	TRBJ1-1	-	TGCGCCAGCAGCTCTTGGGACCAAAACACTGAAGCTTTCTTT	CASSSWDQNTEAFF
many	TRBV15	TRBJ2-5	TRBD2	TGTGCCACCAGCAGAGATCCCTCCCCTGCGGGGGGGAAAGAGACCCAGTACTTC	CATSRDPSPAGGKETQYF
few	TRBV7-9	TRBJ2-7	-	TGTGCCAGACCCGGCGCCAGCGAGCAGTACTTC	CARPGASEQYF
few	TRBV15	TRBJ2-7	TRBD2	TGTGCCACCAAGCTTATGGTAGCGGGAGGAACCCCCGAGCAGTACTTC	CATKLMVAGGTPEQYF
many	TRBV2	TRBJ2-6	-	TGTGCCAGCAGAGACAGTCTGGGATATACTGGGGCCAACGTCCTGACTTTC	CASRDSLGYTGANVLTF
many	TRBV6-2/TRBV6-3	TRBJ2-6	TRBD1	TGTGCCAGCAGCGGAGACAGGGCTGGGGCCAACGTCCTGACTTTC	CASSGDRAGANVLTF
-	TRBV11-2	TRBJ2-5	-	TGTGCCAGCAGTTCCTGGGGAACACAGGAGGCCCAGTACTTC	CASSSWGTQEAQYF
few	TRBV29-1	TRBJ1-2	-	TGCAGCGTTGAAATTGGGACTCGTGGCTACACCTTC	CSVEIGTRGYTF
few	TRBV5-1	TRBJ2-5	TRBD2	TGCGCCAGCAGCTTGGTGCCGGGACTAGCGGCCCAAGAGACCCAGTACTTC	CASSLVPGLAAQETQYF
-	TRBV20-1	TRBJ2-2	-	TGCAGTGCTAGAGAGATTTTGCGGGGGCTGAAAACCGGGGAGCTGTTTTTT	CSAREILRGLKTGELFF
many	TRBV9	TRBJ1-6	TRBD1	TGTGCCAGCAGCGGGGACAGTTTGGTTTCACCCCTCCACTTT	CASSGDSLVSPLHF
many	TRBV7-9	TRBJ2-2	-	TGTGCCAGCCCCAGTGGGCGACAGGAAAACACCGGGGAGCTGTTTTTT	CASPSGRQENTGELFF
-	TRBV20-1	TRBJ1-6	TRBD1	TGCAGTGCTAGAGGCGGGACAGATAATTCACCCCTCCACTTT	CSARGGTDNSPLHF
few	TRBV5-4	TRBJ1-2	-	TGTGCCAGCAGCTTGGCAGATAAAAACTATGGCTACACCTTC	CASSLADKNYGYTF
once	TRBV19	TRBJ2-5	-	TGTGCTAGAGGGCGGGCGGGGAAGCAAGAGACCCAGTACTTC	CARGRAGKQETQYF
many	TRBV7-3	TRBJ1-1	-	TGTGCCAGCAGCTTAACGTCCGTCCTAGGAACTGAAGCTTTCTTT	CASSLTSVLGTEAFF
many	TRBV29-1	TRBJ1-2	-	TGCAGCGTCGCTACAGGCTCCCACGGCTACACCTTC	CSVATGSHGYTF
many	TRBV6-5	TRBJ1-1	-	TGTGCCAGCAGCCCCGGTGGGGCCACTGAAGCTTTCTTT	CASSPGGATEAFF
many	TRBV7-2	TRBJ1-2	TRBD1	TGTGCCAGCAGCCGGACAGGGTTATTGTACACCTTC	CASSRTGLLYTF
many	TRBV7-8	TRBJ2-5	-	TGTGCCAGCAGCTTAGCGGATAGTGGAGAGACCCAGTACTTC	CASSLADSGETQYF